The clone carrying this TCR beta chain was detected a few times. Per the original methods: It was from reference gene primer amplification that nucleated cell counts were estimated. Method: immunoSEQ multiplex PCR; TCRdb's copy keeps in-frame clones and lacks some. V and J calls and clone size are those listed in that table; D and trimming were worked out from the DNA. The sample includes about 160,000 clones, 60% to 85% seen only once; the top ten take approximately 8%. There are 15 residues in the CDR3. Germline lookup yields CDR1 MNHEY and CDR2 SVGAGI. V lost 2 bases to trimming and J lost 4 bases; unmatched junction nucleotides: 3. This specimen comes from a study of blood T cell repertoires in COVID-19. Study information: Sites in the United States, Italy and Spain provided acute and convalescent COVID-19 samples.

The TCR comes from a man aged 55 to 70 with acute or convalescent COVID-19. The V gene is TRBV6-5, the J gene TRBJ1-5, with 9 bases lining up with TRBD1. Sequenced sample: peripheral blood. The CDR3 is CASSYIQGANQPQHF. CDR3 coding DNA: TGTGCCAGCAGTTACATACAGGGGGCGAATCAGCCCCAGCATTTT.